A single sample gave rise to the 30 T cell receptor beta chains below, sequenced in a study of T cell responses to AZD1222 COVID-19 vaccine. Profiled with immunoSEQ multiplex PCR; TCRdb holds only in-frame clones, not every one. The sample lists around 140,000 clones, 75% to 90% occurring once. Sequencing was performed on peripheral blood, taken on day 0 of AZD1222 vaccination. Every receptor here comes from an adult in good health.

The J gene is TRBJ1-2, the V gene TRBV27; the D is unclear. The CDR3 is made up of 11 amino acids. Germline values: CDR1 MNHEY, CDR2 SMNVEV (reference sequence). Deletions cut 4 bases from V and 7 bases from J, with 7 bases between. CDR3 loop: CASSSGSGYTF. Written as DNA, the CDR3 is TGTGCCAGCAGTTCTGGGTCTGGCTACACCTTC.

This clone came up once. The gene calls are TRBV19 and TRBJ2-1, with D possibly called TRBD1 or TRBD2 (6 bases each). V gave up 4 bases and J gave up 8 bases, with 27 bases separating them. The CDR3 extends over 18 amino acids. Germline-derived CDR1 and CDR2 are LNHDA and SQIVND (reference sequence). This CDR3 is CASSRASDTHSYRDEQFF. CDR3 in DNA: TGTGCCAGTAGTAGGGCTAGCGACACTCACTCCTACAGGGATGAGCAGTTCTTC.

CDR3 protein: CATKAGGLRVYGYTF. CDR3 nucleotide sequence: TGTGCCACCAAAGCGGGGGGGCTCAGGGTCTATGGCTACACCTTC. The rearrangement uses TRBV24-1 and TRBJ1-2, with a tentative D call TRBD1 (6 bases). There are 15 residues in the CDR3. Germline assignment: CDR1 KGHDR and CDR2 SFDVKD. Deletions cut 8 bases from V and 4 bases from J, with 19 bases between.

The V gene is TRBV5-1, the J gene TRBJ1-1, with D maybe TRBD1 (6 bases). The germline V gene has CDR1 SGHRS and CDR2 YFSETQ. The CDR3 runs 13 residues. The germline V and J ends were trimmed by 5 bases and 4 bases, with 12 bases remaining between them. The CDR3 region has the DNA TGCGCCAGCAGGGGGGCTCAGGCCACTGAAGCTTTCTTT. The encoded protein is CASRGAQATEAFF. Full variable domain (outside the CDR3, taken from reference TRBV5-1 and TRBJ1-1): KAGVTQTPRYLIKTRGQQVTLSCSPISGHRSVSWYQQTPGQGLQFLFEYFSETQRNKGNFPGRFSGRQFSNSRSEMNVSTLELGDSALYLCASRGAQATEAFFGQGTRLTVV.

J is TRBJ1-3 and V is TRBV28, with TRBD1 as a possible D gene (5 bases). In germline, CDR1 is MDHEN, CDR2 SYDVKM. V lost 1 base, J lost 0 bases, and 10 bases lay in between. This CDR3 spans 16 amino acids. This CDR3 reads CASSLFLGGSGNTIYF. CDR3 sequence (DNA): TGTGCCAGCAGTTTATTCCTGGGGGGCTCTGGAAACACCATATATTTT.

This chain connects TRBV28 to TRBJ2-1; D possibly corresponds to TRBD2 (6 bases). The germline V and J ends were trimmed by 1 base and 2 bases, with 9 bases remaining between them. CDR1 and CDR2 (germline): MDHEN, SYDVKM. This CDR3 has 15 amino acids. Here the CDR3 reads CASSLLAVTYNEQFF. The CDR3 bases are TGTGCCAGCAGTTTATTAGCGGTGACCTACAATGAGCAGTTCTTC.

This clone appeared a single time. The CDR3 DNA is TGTGCCAGCAGGCGAACTAGCGGGATCTCCTACGAGCAGTACTTC. Translated: CASRRTSGISYEQYF. The chain recombines TRBV28 with TRBJ2-7; TRBD2 agrees at 10 bases. This CDR3 contains 15 residues. With V trimmed by 6 bases and J by 0 bases, 5 bases remained unmatched. The germline CDR1 and CDR2 sequences are MDHEN and SYDVKM.

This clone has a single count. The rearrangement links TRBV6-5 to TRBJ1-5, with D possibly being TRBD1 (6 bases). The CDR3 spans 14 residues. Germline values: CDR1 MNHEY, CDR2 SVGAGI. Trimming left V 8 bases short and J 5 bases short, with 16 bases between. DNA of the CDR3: TGTGCCAGCCTACCAATACAGGGCCATCAGCCCCAGCATTTT. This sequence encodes CASLPIQGHQPQHF.

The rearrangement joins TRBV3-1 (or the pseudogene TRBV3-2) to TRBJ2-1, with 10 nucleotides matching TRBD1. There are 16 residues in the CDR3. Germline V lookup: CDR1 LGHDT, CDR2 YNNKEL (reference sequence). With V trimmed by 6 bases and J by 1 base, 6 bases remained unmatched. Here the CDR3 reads CASRVTGGRSYNEQFF. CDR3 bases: TGTGCCAGCAGGGTGACAGGGGGCCGGTCCTACAATGAGCAGTTCTTC.

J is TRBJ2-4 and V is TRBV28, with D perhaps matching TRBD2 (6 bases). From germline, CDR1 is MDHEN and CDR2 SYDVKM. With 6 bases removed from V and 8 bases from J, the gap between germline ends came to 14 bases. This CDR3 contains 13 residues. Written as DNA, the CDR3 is TGTGCCAGCAGGGTTGGGTGGGAGGACATTCAGTACTTC. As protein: CASRVGWEDIQYF. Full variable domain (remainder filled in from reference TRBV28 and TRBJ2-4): DVKVTQSSRYLVKRTGEKVFLECVQDMDHENMFWYRQDPGLGLRLIYFSYDVKMKEKGDIPEGYSVSREKKERFSLILESASTNQTSMYLCASRVGWEDIQYFGAGTRLSVL.

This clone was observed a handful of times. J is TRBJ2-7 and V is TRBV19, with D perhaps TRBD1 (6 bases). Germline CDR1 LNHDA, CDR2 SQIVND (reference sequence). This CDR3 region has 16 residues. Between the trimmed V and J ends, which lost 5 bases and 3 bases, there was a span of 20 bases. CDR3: CASSPRDTGTVYEQYF. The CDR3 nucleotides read TGTGCCAGTAGTCCCCGGGACACCGGTACTGTCTACGAGCAGTACTTC. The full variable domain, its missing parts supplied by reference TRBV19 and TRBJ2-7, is DGGITQSPKYLFRKEGQNVTLSCEQNLNHDAMYWYRQDPGQGLRLIYYSQIVNDFQKGDIAEGYSVSREKKESFPLTVTSAQKNPTAFYLCASSPRDTGTVYEQYFGPGTRLTVT.

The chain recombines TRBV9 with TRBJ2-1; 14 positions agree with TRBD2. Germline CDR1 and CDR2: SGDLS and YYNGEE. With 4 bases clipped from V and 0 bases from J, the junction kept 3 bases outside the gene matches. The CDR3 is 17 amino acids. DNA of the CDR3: TGTGCCAGCAGCCCGACTAGCGGGAGGGGCTCCTACAATGAGCAGTTCTTC. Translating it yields CASSPTSGRGSYNEQFF.

The chain's CDR3 is CASSGKTENEKLFF. The CDR3 DNA follows: TGTGCCAGCAGTGGGAAGACGGAGAATGAAAAACTGTTTTTT. The chain links TRBV2 to TRBJ1-4, with no clear D. Trimming pared 4 bases from V and 5 bases from J, leaving 11 bases between. The CDR3 is made up of 14 amino acids. Germline CDR1 and CDR2: SNHLY and FYNNEI.

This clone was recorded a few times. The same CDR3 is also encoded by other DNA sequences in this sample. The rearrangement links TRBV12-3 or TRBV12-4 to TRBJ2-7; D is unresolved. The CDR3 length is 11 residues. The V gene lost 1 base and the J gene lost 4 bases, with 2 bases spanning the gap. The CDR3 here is CASSLGYEQYF. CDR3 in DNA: TGTGCCAGCAGTTTAGGGTACGAGCAGTACTTC.

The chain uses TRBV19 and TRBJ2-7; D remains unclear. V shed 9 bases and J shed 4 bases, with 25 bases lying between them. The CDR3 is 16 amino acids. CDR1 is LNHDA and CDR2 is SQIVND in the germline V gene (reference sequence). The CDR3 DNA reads TGTGCCAGCTCCAAATTGGGCGCCCCTGACCGGTACGAGCAGTACTTC. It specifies CASSKLGAPDRYEQYF. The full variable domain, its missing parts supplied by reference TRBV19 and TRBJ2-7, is DGGITQSPKYLFRKEGQNVTLSCEQNLNHDAMYWYRQDPGQGLRLIYYSQIVNDFQKGDIAEGYSVSREKKESFPLTVTSAQKNPTAFYLCASSKLGAPDRYEQYFGPGTRLTVT.

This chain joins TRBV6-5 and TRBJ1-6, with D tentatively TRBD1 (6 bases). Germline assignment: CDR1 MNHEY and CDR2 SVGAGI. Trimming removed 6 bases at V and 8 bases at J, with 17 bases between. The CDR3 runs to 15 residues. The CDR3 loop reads CASSLPGGQHSPLHF. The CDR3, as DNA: TGTGCCAGCAGCCTTCCGGGGGGACAACATTCACCCCTCCACTTT.

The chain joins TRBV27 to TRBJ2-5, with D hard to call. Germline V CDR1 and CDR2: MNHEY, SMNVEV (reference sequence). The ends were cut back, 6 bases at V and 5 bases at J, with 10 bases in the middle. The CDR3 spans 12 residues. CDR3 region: CASSHPRETQYF. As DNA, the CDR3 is TGTGCCAGCAGCCACCCGAGGGAGACCCAGTACTTC.

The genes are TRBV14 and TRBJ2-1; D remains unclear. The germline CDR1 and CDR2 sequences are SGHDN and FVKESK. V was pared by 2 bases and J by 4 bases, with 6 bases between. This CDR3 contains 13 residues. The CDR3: CASSQNMYNEQFF. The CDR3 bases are TGTGCCAGCAGCCAAAACATGTACAATGAGCAGTTCTTC.

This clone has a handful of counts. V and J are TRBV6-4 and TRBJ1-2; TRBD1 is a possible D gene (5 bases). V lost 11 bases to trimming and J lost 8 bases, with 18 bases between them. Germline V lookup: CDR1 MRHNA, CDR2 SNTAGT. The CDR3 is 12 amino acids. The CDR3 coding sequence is TGTGCCTCACGGGGCGGGCCCGGGGGCTACACCTTC. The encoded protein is CASRGGPGGYTF.

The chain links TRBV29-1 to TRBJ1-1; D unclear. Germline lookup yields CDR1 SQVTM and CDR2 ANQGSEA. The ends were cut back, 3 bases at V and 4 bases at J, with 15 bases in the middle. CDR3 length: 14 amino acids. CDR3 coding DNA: TGCAGCGTTGAGAGGCGTGGGGTTGCCACTGAAGCTTTCTTT. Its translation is CSVERRGVATEAFF.

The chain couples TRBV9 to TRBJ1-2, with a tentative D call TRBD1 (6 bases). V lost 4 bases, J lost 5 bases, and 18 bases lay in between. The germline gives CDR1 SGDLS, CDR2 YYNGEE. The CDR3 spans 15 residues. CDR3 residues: CASSPEGGQKYGYTF. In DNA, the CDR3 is TGTGCCAGCAGCCCAGAGGGGGGTCAGAAATATGGCTACACCTTC.

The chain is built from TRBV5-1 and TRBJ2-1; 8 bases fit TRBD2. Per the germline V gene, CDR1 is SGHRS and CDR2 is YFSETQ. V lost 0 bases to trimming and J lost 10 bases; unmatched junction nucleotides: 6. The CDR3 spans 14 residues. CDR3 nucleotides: TGCGCCAGCAGCTTGGCCATCAGCGGGGGCGAGCAGTTCTTC. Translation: CASSLAISGGEQFF.

The CDR3 DNA is TGCGCCAGCAGCTTGACAGGGGTTGAAGCTTTCTTT. Translating it yields CASSLTGVEAFF. The chain carries TRBV5-1 and TRBJ1-1, with 7 bases identical to TRBD1. The CDR3 sequence is 12 residues long. Germline V gene sequence: CDR1 SGHRS, CDR2 YFSETQ. V lost 1 base to trimming and J lost 7 bases; unmatched junction nucleotides: 1. Using reference TRBV5-1 and TRBJ1-1 for the parts outside the CDR3, the full variable domain is KAGVTQTPRYLIKTRGQQVTLSCSPISGHRSVSWYQQTPGQGLQFLFEYFSETQRNKGNFPGRFSGRQFSNSRSEMNVSTLELGDSALYLCASSLTGVEAFFGQGTRLTVV.

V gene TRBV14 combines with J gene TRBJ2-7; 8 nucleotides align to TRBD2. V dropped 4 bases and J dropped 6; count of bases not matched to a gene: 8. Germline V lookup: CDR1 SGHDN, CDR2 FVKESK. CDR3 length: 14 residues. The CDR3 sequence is CASSPGLARTEQYF. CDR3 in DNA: TGTGCCAGCAGCCCAGGACTAGCCCGTACCGAGCAGTACTTC.

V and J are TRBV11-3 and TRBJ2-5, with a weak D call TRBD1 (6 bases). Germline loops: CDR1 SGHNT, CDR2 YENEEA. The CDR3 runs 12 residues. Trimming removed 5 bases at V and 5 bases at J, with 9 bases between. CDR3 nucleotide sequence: TGTGCCAGCAGCCAGGGGCGGGAGACCCAGTACTTC. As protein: CASSQGRETQYF.

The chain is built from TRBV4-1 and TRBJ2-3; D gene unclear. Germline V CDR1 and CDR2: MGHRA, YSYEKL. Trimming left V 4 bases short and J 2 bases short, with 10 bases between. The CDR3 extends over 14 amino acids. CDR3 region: CASSPTPITDTQYF. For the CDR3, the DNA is TGCGCCAGCAGCCCGACTCCCATCACAGATACGCAGTATTTT.

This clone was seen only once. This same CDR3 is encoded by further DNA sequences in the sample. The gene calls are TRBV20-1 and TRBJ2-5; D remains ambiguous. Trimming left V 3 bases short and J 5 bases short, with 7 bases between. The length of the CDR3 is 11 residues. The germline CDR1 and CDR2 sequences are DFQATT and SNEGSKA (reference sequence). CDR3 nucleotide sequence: TGCAGTGCTAGGGTTGGCGAGACCCAGTACTTC. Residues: CSARVGETQYF.

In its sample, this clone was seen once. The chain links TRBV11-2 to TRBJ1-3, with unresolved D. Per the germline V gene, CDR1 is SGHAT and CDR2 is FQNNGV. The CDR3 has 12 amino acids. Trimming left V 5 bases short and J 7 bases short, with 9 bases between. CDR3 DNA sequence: TGTGCCAGCAGCCCCCTGAGCAACACCATATATTTT. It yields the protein CASSPLSNTIYF.

CDR3 residues: CASSLSVANYGYTF. CDR3 coding DNA: TGTGCCAGCAGCTTATCGGTAGCTAACTATGGCTACACCTTC. The chain couples TRBV7-8 to TRBJ1-2; D is unresolved. CDR3 length equals 14 residues. V was shortened by 2 bases and J by 0 bases, with 7 bases between the two germline ends. Germline loops: CDR1 SGHVS, CDR2 FQNEAQ.

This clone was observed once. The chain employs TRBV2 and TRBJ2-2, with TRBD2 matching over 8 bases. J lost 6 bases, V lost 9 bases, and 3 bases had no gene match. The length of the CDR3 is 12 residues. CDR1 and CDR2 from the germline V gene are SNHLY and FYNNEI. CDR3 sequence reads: CASRGGPGELFF. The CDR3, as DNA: TGTGCCAGTCGGGGGGGGCCCGGGGAGCTGTTTTTT.